Sequencing of this T cell receptor beta chain was carried out in a study of blood T cell repertoires in COVID-19. Assay used: immunoSEQ multiplex PCR; TCRdb lists only in-frame clones, some missing. In the table there are around 100,000 clones, more than 75% of which are singletons. The CDR3 is 14 residues long. Trimming shortened V by 2 bases and J by 0 bases, and 8 bases separated the two germline ends. The germline CDR1 and CDR2 sequences are SGHTA and FQGNSA. This sequence was found in a man aged 35-49 years with acute or convalescent COVID-19. V gene TRBV7-2 combines with J gene TRBJ2-7; D perhaps matches TRBD2 (6 bases). Input material: peripheral blood. CDR3 protein: CASSLLASSYEQYF. As DNA, the CDR3 is TGTGCCAGCAGCTTACTAGCGAGCTCCTACGAGCAGTACTTC. The full variable domain, completed using reference TRBV7-2 and TRBJ2-7, is GAGVSQSPSNKVTEKGKDVELRCDPISGHTALYWYRQSLGQGLEFLIYFQGNSAPDKSGLPSDRFSAERTGGSVSTLTIQRTQQEDSAVYLCASSLLASSYEQYFGPGTRLTVT.